This T cell receptor beta chain is from a study of OX40 agonist ivuxolimab in advanced cancers. Regarding the research as a whole: The costimulatory receptor OX40 (CD134) was targeted by ivuxolimab, a fully human IgG2 agonistic monoclonal antibody. Intravenous ivuxolimab was administered to patients every 2 weeks at six dose levels: 0.01, 0.1, 0.3, 1.5, 3 and 10 mg/kg. Of the approximately 50 dose-escalation patients, hepatocellular carcinoma was present in around 20, melanoma in approximately 15, renal cell carcinoma in 9 and head and neck cancer in 9. A male proportion of 82.7% and a mean age of approximately 55 years, ranging from roughly 23 to 85, were recorded for the dose-escalation cohort. Prior anti-PD-1, anti-PD-L1 or anti-CTLA-4 therapy was permitted, and about two fifths of dose-escalation patients had received checkpoint inhibitors. Three dose-escalation patients achieved partial responses, one with hepatocellular carcinoma and two with cutaneous melanoma. Peripheral TCRbeta sequencing was intended to test whether TCR sequence diversity was altered and clonal T-cell expansion was caused by ivuxolimab. The paper describes the monotherapy dose-escalation part (N of about 52 patients) of the phase I trial of ivuxolimab.

Genomic DNA was extracted from sorted cells for sequencing of the TCRbeta CDR3 region. TCRbeta CDR3 regions were sequenced using the immunoSEQ Assay. TCRdb took this table from immuneACCESS and kept in-frame rearrangements with V and J called. Such tables lack part of the clones; where checked against another copy, unresolved V genes explain under half of the gap, and the rest is unexplained. The sample table records tens of thousands of clones; about 85% of these occur just once. Over 3% of the sample is held by the ten biggest clonotypes. V loses 5 bases, J loses 8 bases, and the germline ends lie 7 bases apart. Inclusive of the bounding cysteine and phenylalanine, the CDR3 is 11 residues long. Of all the DNA, just the CDR3 is kept, 33 bases in frame from base 1. Based on the germline V gene, the CDR1 and CDR2 sequences are SGHVS and FQNEAQ. General study outcomes and caveats: After ivuxolimab, expanded clones were on average more numerous among CD8+ T cells than among CD4+ T cells. At doses from 0.1 to 3.0 mg/kg, clonal expansion was seen in both CD4+ and CD8+ blood T cells between baseline and week 6. Low levels of normalized T-cell clonal expansion were also shown by some nonresponding patients. The antigen specificity of the peripheral T cells that underwent clonal expansion was not determined. In the 0.1-3.0 mg/kg groups, partial responders had among the lowest normalized peripheral clonal expansion, particularly in CD8+ T cells.

With respect to this clone: No cognate antigen has been identified for it. No base quality information exists; no much larger clone differs at one position.

The trial excluded patients who had a history of autoimmune disease or who were on systemic immunosuppression. Peripheral blood for TCR sequencing was collected from all dose cohorts at baseline, on cycle 4 day 1, and on cycle 7 day 1. The samples were drawn from a first-in-human, open-label, multicenter phase I dose-escalation trial of ivuxolimab. Adults with locally advanced or metastatic melanoma, renal cell carcinoma, hepatocellular carcinoma or head and neck squamous cell carcinoma were enrolled in the trial. Before TCR sequencing, CD4+ T cells and CD8+ T cells were sorted from peripheral blood as separate populations.

The source of this sequence is an adult with an advanced solid tumor such as melanoma, head and neck, liver or kidney cancer. The V and J genes are TRBV7-8 and TRBJ2-1; no D gene can be assigned with confidence. This specimen consisted of CD4+ or CD8+ T cells sorted from blood, obtained in a trial of the OX40 agonist ivuxolimab. The DNA is TGTGCCAGCAGCCCCCGGTATGAGCAGTTCTTC. It specifies CASSPRYEQFF.